A selection of T cell receptor beta chains follows, all from one sample in a study of T cell changes during pregnancy in multiple sclerosis. Only in-frame clones appear in the TCRdb table, and some are missing; sequencing was by immunoSEQ multiplex PCR. The sample shows 40,000 to 50,000 clones, 89% of them seen only once. Here the sequenced sample was CD4+ T cells from peripheral blood mononuclear cells, taken in the first trimester of pregnancy. The receptor source for this set is a female donor with multiple sclerosis, enrolled in a pregnancy study. Each CDR3 is given without its conserved first and last residue. Each record gives: V gene, CDR3 length, CDR3 protein.

>TRBV7-2|15
ASSSPVGTGGSYEQY
>TRBV2|11
VSSRQANYGYT
>TRBV18|10
ASSRDLTEAF
>TRBV5-1|11
ASSPGGAGELF
>TRBV19|12
ASSIGAGRYEQY
>TRBV7-8|15
ASSIRQGRNGANVLT
>TRBV2|10
ASSEAGQGIC
>TRBV18|13
ASSPLGQGSETQY
>TRBV27|12
ASSTRGKNTEAF
>TRBV9|16
ASSRGQGRVTGANVLT
>TRBV7-2|9
ASSPQVGYT
>TRBV5-1|10
ASSVGLREQY
>TRBV7-9|13
ASIPMGGLSYEQY
>TRBV21-1|18
ASSKGIFPGQSAFAGELF
>TRBV19|11
ASSMKGDTEAF
>TRBV4-2|15
ASSQGLAGADTIEQF
>TRBV29-1|12
SVDDASGSYEQY
>TRBV2|9
ASSAGNTQY
>TRBV6-5|11
ASSYFSAGELF